Presented here are 9 T cell receptor beta chains from one specimen sequenced in a study of T cells expressing NK-cell markers. Reanalyzing the 5' RACE reads, TCRdb keeps one entry per CDR3 protein, without DNA. Here the sample table reports hundreds of thousands of distinct CDR3 sequences. The sequenced material came from blood T cells: a sorted CD56 or NKG2C T cell subset, CD4+ or CD8+ T cells, or bulk PBMC T cells (not recorded which). These receptors were taken from a woman between 18 and 75 years old in good health.

This chain's CDR3 is CASTTGVRLDF. The chain combines TRBV12-3 or TRBV12-4 with TRBJ2-7. CDR3 length: 11 amino acids.

The chain couples TRBV6-5 to TRBJ1-1; TCRdb selects TRBD1, and the lack of DNA leaves this call unchecked. CDR1 is MNHEY and CDR2 is SVGAGI in the germline V gene. The CDR3 has 15 amino acids. The CDR3 region is CASSYPLDRDTEAFF.

The chain links TRBV6-2 or TRBV6-3 to TRBJ1-5. The CDR3 sequence is 13 residues long. From germline, CDR1 is MNHEY and CDR2 SVGEGT. CDR3: CASSYVGNQPQHF.

This chain uses TRBV12-3 or TRBV12-4 with TRBJ2-1; with no DNA, the TCRdb D assignment of TRBD2 cannot be verified. This CDR3 has 16 residues. The CDR3 sequence is CASSFIAGGLYNEQFF.

The chain employs TRBV29-1 and TRBJ1-1; TCRdb's D call, TRBD1, is unchecked because there is no DNA. Germline CDR1 is SQVTM and CDR2 is ANQGSEA. This CDR3 region has 12 residues. CDR3 in amino acids: CSGNRDDTEAFF.

The chain couples TRBV5-6 to TRBJ2-7; the D gene TCRdb calls, TRBD1, cannot be checked with no DNA. Per germline, CDR1 SGHDT and CDR2 YYEEEE. There are 14 residues in the CDR3. CDR3 protein: CASSLPGVNYEQYF.

The chain recombines TRBV19 with TRBJ2-3. Looked up from germline, CDR1 is LNHDA and CDR2 is SQIVND (reference sequence). The CDR3 runs to 14 residues. This CDR3 is CASSIGRSTDTQYF.

The chain combines TRBV18 with TRBJ1-1. The V gene's germline CDR1 is KGHSH and CDR2 LQKENI. The CDR3 loop spans 13 amino acids. This CDR3 reads CASSPLLSTEAFF. Variable domain in full (rest from reference TRBV18 and TRBJ1-1): NAGVMQNPRHLVRRRGQEARLRCSPMKGHSHVYWYRQLPEEGLKFMVYLQKENIIDESGMPKERFSAEFPKEGPSILRIQQVVRGDSAAYFCASSPLLSTEAFFGQGTRLTVV.

This chain joins TRBV6-2 or TRBV6-3 and TRBJ1-5; the TCRdb D gene call, TRBD1, has no DNA to confirm it. The CDR3 runs 14 residues. Germline V gene lookup returns CDR1 MNHEY and CDR2 SVGEGT. CDR3 sequence: CASGDRGHNQPQHF.